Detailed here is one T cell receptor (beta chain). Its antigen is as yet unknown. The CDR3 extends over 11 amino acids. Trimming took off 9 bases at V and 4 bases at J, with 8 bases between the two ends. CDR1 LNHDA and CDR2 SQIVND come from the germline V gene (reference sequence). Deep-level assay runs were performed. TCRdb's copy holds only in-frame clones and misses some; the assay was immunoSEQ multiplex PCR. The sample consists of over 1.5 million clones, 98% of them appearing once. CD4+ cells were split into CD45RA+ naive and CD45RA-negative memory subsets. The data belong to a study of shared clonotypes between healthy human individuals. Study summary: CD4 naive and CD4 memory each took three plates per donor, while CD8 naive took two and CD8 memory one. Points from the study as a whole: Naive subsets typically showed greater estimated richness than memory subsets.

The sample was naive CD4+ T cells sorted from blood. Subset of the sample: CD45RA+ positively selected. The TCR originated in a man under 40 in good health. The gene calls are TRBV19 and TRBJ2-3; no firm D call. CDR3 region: CASTEADTQYF. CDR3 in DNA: TGTGCCAGCACGGAAGCAGATACGCAGTATTTT.